The 9 T cell receptor beta chains below were found in one sample sequenced in a study of T cell responses to AZD1222 COVID-19 vaccine. Produced via immunoSEQ multiplex PCR; TCRdb's table is partial and in-frame only. The sample records about 120,000 clones, around 87% being singletons. The specimen comprised peripheral blood, sampled 28 days after the second AZD1222 dose. Every receptor here comes from an adult who received the AZD1222 COVID-19 vaccine.

The V gene is TRBV5-1, the J gene TRBJ2-7, with a possible D match to TRBD1 (5 bases). Germline V gene lookup returns CDR1 SGHRS and CDR2 YFSETQ. This CDR3 is 15 amino acids long. Trimming took off 4 bases at V and 0 bases at J, with 14 bases between the two ends. CDR3 DNA: TGCGCCAGCAGCCCAGACAGACCAAGCTCCTACGAGCAGTACTTC. Its translation is CASSPDRPSSYEQYF.

The CDR3 is CASTPGNLDRAKNIQYF. In DNA, the CDR3 is TGTGCCAGCACCCCAGGGAATCTGGACAGAGCCAAAAACATTCAGTACTTC. V is TRBV7-9 and J is TRBJ2-4; maybe TRBD1 (6 bases). Trimming stripped 7 bases from V and 0 bases from J, with 19 bases between. The germline V gene has CDR1 SEHNR and CDR2 FQNEAQ (reference sequence). This CDR3 spans 17 amino acids.

The rearrangement uses TRBV27 and TRBJ1-2; weak D call: TRBD1 (6 bases). The CDR3 length is 17 residues. Germline-derived CDR1 and CDR2 are MNHEY and SMNVEV (reference sequence). V lost 6 bases, J lost 4 bases, and 24 bases lay in between. Written as DNA, the CDR3 is TGTGCCAGCAGCATAACGCCATTTGGGGGGCTCGGCTATGGCTACACCTTC. This gives the protein CASSITPFGGLGYGYTF.

The chain carries TRBV20-1 and TRBJ1-2, with D unresolved. The CDR3 covers 11 residues. Trimming cost V 3 bases and J 2 bases, with 4 bases left between them. Germline V gives CDR1 DFQATT, CDR2 SNEGSKA (reference sequence). The CDR3 DNA is TGCAGTGCTAGGGAAAACTATGGCTACACCTTC. Translation gives CSARENYGYTF.

This chain links TRBV28 with TRBJ1-6, with unresolved D. The V gene lost 7 bases and the J gene lost 0 bases, with 10 bases spanning the gap. CDR3 length equals 15 residues. Germline CDR1 is MDHEN and CDR2 is SYDVKM. This chain's CDR3 is CASKPGSSYNSPLHF. Here the CDR3 DNA reads TGTGCCAGCAAGCCGGGGAGCTCCTATAATTCACCCCTCCACTTT. The full variable domain, in which reference TRBV28 and TRBJ1-6 provide the parts outside the CDR3, is DVKVTQSSRYLVKRTGEKVFLECVQDMDHENMFWYRQDPGLGLRLIYFSYDVKMKEKGDIPEGYSVSREKKERFSLILESASTNQTSMYLCASKPGSSYNSPLHFGNGTRLTVT.

The chain carries TRBV5-1 and TRBJ1-2; D not certain. The CDR3 contains 13 residues. Per the germline V gene, CDR1 is SGHRS and CDR2 is YFSETQ. V was shortened by 0 bases and J by 7 bases, with 10 bases between the two germline ends. Here the CDR3 reads CASSLVPGSGYTF. CDR3 bases: TGCGCCAGCAGCTTGGTCCCCGGGTCTGGCTACACCTTC.

This chain uses TRBV3-1 (or the pseudogene TRBV3-2) with TRBJ2-3; D ambiguous. The CDR3 sequence is 14 residues long. V shed 0 bases and J shed 1 base, with 5 bases lying between them. Germline CDR1 and CDR2: LGHDT and YNNKEL (reference sequence). The CDR3 here is CASSQDRRTDTQYF. The CDR3 bases are TGTGCCAGCAGCCAAGACAGGCGCACAGATACGCAGTATTTT.

This clone has a single count. The V gene is TRBV6-4, the J gene TRBJ1-3; D is ambiguous. Germline V CDR1 and CDR2: MRHNA, SNTAGT. V lost 3 bases, J lost 1 base, and 4 bases lay in between. This CDR3 has 13 residues. The CDR3, as DNA: TGTGCCAGCAGTGAGCTTTCTGGAAACACCATATATTTT. This translates into CASSELSGNTIYF.

CDR3 loop: CASSSSVGAGGRPQHF. The CDR3 DNA sequence: TGTGCCAGCAGCTCTTCGGTAGGGGCAGGGGGGAGGCCCCAGCATTTT. This sequence joins TRBV7-2 and TRBJ1-5; TRBD1 agrees at 7 bases. Germline V gene lookup returns CDR1 SGHTA and CDR2 FQGNSA. The CDR3 has 16 residues. Trimming took 4 bases from V and 9 from J; bases not matched to a gene: 15.